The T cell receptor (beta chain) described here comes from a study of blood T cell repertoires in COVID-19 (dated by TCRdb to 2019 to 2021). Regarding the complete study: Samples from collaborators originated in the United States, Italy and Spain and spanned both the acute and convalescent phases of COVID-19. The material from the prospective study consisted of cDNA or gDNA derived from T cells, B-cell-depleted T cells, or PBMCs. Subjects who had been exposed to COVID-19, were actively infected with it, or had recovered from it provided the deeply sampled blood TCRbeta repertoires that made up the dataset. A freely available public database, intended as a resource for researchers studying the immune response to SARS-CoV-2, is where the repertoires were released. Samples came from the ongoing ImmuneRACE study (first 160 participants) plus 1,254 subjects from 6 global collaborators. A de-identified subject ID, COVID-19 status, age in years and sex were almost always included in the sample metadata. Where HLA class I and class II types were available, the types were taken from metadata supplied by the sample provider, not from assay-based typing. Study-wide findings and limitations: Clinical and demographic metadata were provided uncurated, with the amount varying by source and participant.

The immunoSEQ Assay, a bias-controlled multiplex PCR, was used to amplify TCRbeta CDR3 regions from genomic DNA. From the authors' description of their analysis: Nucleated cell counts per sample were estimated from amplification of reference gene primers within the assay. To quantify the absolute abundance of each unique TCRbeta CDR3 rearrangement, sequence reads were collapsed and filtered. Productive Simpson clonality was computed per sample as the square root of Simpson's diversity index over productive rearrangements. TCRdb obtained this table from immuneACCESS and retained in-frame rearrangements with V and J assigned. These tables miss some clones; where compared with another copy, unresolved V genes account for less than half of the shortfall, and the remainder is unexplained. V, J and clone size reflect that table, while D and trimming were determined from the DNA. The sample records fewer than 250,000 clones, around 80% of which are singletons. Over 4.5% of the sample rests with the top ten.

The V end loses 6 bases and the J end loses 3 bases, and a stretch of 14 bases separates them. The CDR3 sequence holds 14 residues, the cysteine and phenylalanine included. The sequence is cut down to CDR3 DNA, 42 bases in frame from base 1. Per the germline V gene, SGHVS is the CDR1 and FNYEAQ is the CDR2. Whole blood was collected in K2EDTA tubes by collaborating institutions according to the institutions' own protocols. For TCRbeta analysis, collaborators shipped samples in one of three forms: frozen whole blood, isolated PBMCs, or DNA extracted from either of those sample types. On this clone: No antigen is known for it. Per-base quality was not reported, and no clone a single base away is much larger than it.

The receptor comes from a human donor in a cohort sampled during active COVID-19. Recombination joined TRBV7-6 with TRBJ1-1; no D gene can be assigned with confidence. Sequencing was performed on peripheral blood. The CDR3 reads CASSPRTGDTEAFF. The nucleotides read TGTGCCAGCAGTCCCCGGACGGGAGACACTGAAGCTTTCTTT. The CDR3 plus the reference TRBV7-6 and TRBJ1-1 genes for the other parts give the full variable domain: GAGVSQSPRYKVTKRGQDVALRCDPISGHVSLYWYRQALGQGPEFLTYFNYEAQQDKSGLPNDRFSAERPEGSISTLTIQRTEQRDSAMYRCASSPRTGDTEAFFGQGTRLTVV.